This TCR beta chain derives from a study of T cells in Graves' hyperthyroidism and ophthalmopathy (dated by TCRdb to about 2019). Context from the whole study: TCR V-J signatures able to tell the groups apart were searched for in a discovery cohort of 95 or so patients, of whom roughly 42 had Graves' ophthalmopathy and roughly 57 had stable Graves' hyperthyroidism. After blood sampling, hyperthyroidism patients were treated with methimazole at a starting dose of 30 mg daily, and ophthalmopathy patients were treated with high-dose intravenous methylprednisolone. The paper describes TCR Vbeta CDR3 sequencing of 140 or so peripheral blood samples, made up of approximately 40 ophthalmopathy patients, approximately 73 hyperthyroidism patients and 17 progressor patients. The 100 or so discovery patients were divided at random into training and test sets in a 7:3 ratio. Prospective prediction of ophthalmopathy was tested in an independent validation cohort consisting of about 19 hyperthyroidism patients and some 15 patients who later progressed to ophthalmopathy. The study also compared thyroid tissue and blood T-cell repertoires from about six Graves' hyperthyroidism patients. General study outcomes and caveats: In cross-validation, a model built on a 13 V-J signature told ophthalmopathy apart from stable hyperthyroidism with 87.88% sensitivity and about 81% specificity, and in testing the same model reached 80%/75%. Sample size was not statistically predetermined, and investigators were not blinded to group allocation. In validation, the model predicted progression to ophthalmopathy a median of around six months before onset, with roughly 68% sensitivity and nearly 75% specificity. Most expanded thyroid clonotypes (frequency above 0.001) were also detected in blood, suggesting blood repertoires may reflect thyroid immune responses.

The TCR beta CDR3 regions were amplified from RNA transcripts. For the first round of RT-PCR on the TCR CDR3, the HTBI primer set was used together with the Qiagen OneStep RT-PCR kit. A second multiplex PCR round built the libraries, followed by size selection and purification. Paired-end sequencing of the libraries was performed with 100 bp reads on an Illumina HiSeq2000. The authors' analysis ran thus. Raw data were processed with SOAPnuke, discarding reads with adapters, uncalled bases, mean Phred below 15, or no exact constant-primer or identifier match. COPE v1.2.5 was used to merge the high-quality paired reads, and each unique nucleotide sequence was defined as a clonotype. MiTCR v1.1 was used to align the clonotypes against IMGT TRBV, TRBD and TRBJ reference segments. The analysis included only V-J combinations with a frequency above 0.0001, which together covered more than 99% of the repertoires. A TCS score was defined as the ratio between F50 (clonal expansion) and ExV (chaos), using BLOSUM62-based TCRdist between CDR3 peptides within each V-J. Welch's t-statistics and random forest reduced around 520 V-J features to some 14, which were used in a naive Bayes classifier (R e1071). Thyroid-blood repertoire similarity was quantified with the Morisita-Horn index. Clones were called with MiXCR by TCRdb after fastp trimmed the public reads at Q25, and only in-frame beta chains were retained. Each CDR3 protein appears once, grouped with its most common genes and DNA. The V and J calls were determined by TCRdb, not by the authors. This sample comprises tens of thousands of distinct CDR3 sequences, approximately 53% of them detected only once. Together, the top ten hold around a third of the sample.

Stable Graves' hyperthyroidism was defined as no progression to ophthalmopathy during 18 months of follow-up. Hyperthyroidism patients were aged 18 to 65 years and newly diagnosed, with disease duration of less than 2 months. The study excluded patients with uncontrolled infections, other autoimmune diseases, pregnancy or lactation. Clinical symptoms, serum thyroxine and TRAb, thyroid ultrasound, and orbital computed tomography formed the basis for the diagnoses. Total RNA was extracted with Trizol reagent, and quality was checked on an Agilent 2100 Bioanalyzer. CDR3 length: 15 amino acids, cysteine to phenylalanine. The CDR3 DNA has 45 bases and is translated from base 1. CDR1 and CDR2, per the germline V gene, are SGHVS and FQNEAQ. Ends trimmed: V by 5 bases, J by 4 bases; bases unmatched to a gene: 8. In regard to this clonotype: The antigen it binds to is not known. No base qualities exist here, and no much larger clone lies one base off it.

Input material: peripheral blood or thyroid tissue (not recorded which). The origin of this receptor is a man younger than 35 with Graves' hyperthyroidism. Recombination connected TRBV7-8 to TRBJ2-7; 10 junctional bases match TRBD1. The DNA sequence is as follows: TGTGCCAGCAGCCTGTGGGACAGGGGTAGTTACGAGCAGTACTTC. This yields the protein CASSLWDRGSYEQYF.